This TCR beta chain emerged from a study of long-term antiretroviral therapy in people with HIV. Assay version v3.0 of immunoSEQ was used, and it was run at survey level. Libraries were prepared by immunoSEQ multiplex PCR; TCRdb keeps only in-frame clonotypes and omits some of them. The table lists about 39,000 clones, around nine tenths of them singletons, with roughly 3.9% in the top ten. The CDR3 contains 12 residues. V shed 6 bases, J shed 3 bases, and the junction held 0 bases outside the gene matches. Germline V gene data show CDR1 as LNHDA and CDR2 as SQIVND (reference sequence). To note about this clone: Its antigen remains unidentified.

General study points: Dominance of pre-ART expanded clones persisted, fluctuating and often declining after ART. Diversity remained lower than transplant donor controls, even though it increased after ART.

Here the sequenced sample was unsorted PBMCs, taken just before starting antiretroviral therapy. This chain joins TRBV19 and TRBJ2-7; 9 positions match TRBD1. The source of this sequence is a woman under 30 with HIV. The CDR3 sequence is CASRGQGYEQYF. For the CDR3, the DNA is TGTGCCAGTAGGGGACAGGGCTACGAGCAGTACTTC.